This is a list of T cell receptor beta chains from one sample in a study of shared clonotypes between healthy human individuals. Measured with immunoSEQ multiplex PCR; TCRdb has only the in-frame clones, and not every one. The data hold about 380,000 clones, with 95% to 97% observed a single time. Sequenced input: memory CD8+ T cells sorted from blood. These receptors all come from a man in his thirties or forties in good health. Each CDR3 is given with its conserved first and last residue. D genes are given only for firm matches. Expanded clones are given a class, and other clones once, few, many or no size at all.

V,J,size,D,DNA,CDR3
TRBV20-1,TRBJ1-2,-,-,TGCAGTGCTAGGGACAGATATGGCTACACCTTC,CSARDRYGYTF
TRBV9,TRBJ2-7,once,-,TGTGCCAGCAGCGTAGATCCCGGATACGAGCAGTACTTC,CASSVDPGYEQYF
TRBV7-9,TRBJ2-1,-,-,TGTGCCAGCAGCTTAGAGGGGCGCGTGGCTGAGCAGTTCTTC,CASSLEGRVAEQFF
TRBV6-5,TRBJ2-7,-,TRBD2,TGTGCCAGCAGTTATGGGACTAGCGGGGTCTACGAGCAGTACTTC,CASSYGTSGVYEQYF
TRBV7-9,TRBJ2-7,-,TRBD1,TGTGCCAGCAGCTTCGGGACAGGGGGAAAAGAGCAGTACTTC,CASSFGTGGKEQYF
TRBV20-1,TRBJ2-5,-,-,TGCAGCGCCGGGTTTGTGGAGACCCAGTACTTC,CSAGFVETQYF
TRBV2,TRBJ1-3,-,-,TGTGCCAGCACCACAATAACAGGGAACACCATATATTTT,CASTTITGNTIYF
TRBV9,TRBJ2-3,-,-,TGTGCCAGCAGCGACAGGGGCACAGATACGCAGTATTTT,CASSDRGTDTQYF
TRBV29-1,TRBJ2-5,-,TRBD1,TGCAGCGTGACCGGGACAGGGGGCCATGAGACCCAGTACTTC,CSVTGTGGHETQYF
TRBV7-9,TRBJ2-2,-,TRBD2,TGTGCCAGCAGCATCAGACTAGCGCCGAACACCGGGGAGCTGTTTTTT,CASSIRLAPNTGELFF
TRBV29-1,TRBJ1-1,-,-,TGCAGCGTTGAACCTAAAGCGAACACTGAAGCTTTCTTT,CSVEPKANTEAFF
TRBV6-5,TRBJ1-1,-,-,TGTGCCAGCACCCGACATGGGGACACTGAAGCTTTCTTT,CASTRHGDTEAFF
TRBV5-4,TRBJ1-2,-,-,TGTGCCAGCAGCTTCAGGGGCGTGTGGGGCTACACCTTC,CASSFRGVWGYTF
TRBV19,TRBJ2-1,-,TRBD2,TGTGCCAGTAGTCCGGGGACTAGCGGGAGGGTTCACAATGAGCAGTTCTTC,CASSPGTSGRVHNEQFF
TRBV7-9,TRBJ1-6,-,-,TGTGCCAGCACCCGGGACCGCTCCAATTCACCCCTCCACTTT,CASTRDRSNSPLHF
TRBV28,TRBJ2-2,-,-,TGTGCCAGCAGTTTAGTTGCCGGGGAGCTGTTTTTT,CASSLVAGELFF
TRBV2,TRBJ2-3,-,TRBD2,TGTGCCAGCAGGAGAGCGGGAGGGTTAGATACGCAGTATTTT,CASRRAGGLDTQYF
TRBV7-9,TRBJ2-5,-,TRBD2,TGTGCCAGCAGCTTAGAGCGGGAAAAGACCCAGTACTTC,CASSLEREKTQYF
TRBV28,TRBJ1-2,-,TRBD1,TGTGCCAGCAGGGCAAAAACAGGGGTTAGGCTAGATAACTATGGCTACACCTTC,CASRAKTGVRLDNYGYTF
TRBV18,TRBJ2-4,-,TRBD2,TGTGCCAGCTCACCAGGACTAGCGGGAGTTGGCAAAAACATTCAGTACTTC,CASSPGLAGVGKNIQYF
TRBV11-2,TRBJ2-5,-,-,TGTGCCAGCAGGCTCGAAGAGACCCAGTACTTC,CASRLEETQYF
TRBV7-7,TRBJ2-1,-,TRBD2,TGTGCTAGCAGCTTAGCGGGCGGATACAATGAGCAGTTCTTC,CASSLAGGYNEQFF
TRBV10-3,TRBJ1-5,-,-,TGTGCCATCAGTGGCCAGGAATCTGGTCAGCCCCAGCATTTT,CAISGQESGQPQHF
TRBV28,TRBJ2-7,-,-,TGTGCCAGCAGTCGGCAACAGGTCTACGAGCAGTACTTC,CASSRQQVYEQYF
TRBV4-1,TRBJ1-2,-,-,TGCGCCAGCAGCCAAGACAGGGGCTATGGCTACACCTTC,CASSQDRGYGYTF
TRBV29-1,TRBJ2-1,-,TRBD2,TGCAGCGTCGCAAAGCGACTAGCGGAATACAATGAGCAGTTCTTC,CSVAKRLAEYNEQFF
TRBV7-9,TRBJ2-3,once,-,TGTGCCAGCAGCTTAATGACTTCAGATACGCAGTATTTT,CASSLMTSDTQYF
TRBV11-2,TRBJ2-5,-,-,TGTGCCAGCAGCTTAATCGGCGAGGGACATGCAGAGACCCAGTACTTC,CASSLIGEGHAETQYF
TRBV6-1,TRBJ1-4,-,-,TGTGCCAGCAGGCGGAGTGAAAAACTGTTTTTT,CASRRSEKLFF
TRBV18,TRBJ2-1,-,-,TGTGCCAGCTCACCATCCTTCACCTACAATGAGCAGTTCTTC,CASSPSFTYNEQFF
TRBV28,TRBJ2-7,-,-,TGTGCCAGCAGAGTCGGCGGCTCCTACGAGCAGTACTTC,CASRVGGSYEQYF
TRBV7-2,TRBJ2-1,-,-,TGTGCCAGCAGCGGCGGACCAGGATTCTACAATGAGCAGTTCTTC,CASSGGPGFYNEQFF
TRBV5-1,TRBJ2-7,-,-,TGCGCCAGCAGCTTGGGATACGAGCAGTACTTC,CASSLGYEQYF
TRBV5-1,TRBJ2-3,-,TRBD2,TGCGCCAGCGGCGCACATTTAGGCAGCGGGAGGACGCAGTATTTT,CASGAHLGSGRTQYF
TRBV6-1,TRBJ1-5,-,TRBD1,TGTGCCAGCAGTGAAGCGGGACAGATCAATCAGCCCCAGCATTTT,CASSEAGQINQPQHF
TRBV5-6,TRBJ1-3,-,-,TGTGCCAGCAGCTTGTTGAACCTCTCTGGAAACACCATATATTTT,CASSLLNLSGNTIYF
TRBV6-1,TRBJ2-5,-,-,TGTGCCAGCAGTGGACTGTACCAAGAGACCCAGTACTTC,CASSGLYQETQYF
TRBV7-9,TRBJ2-7,-,TRBD2,TGTGCCAGCAGCTTGACTAGCGGGAGGGTTTACGAGCAGTACTTC,CASSLTSGRVYEQYF
TRBV28,TRBJ1-3,-,-,TGTGCCAGCAGTTTTTCACGCAGGGGAGCTGGAAACACCATATATTTT,CASSFSRRGAGNTIYF
TRBV5-4,TRBJ2-1,-,TRBD2,TGTGCCAGCAGCTCTAGCGGGAGGGTCTACAATGAGCAGTTCTTC,CASSSSGRVYNEQFF
TRBV13,TRBJ2-3,-,TRBD2,TGTGCCAGCAGCCAGACTAGCTCCCTATTCACAGATACGCAGTATTTT,CASSQTSSLFTDTQYF
TRBV5-6,TRBJ2-7,once,TRBD2,TGTGCCAGCAGCTTGTGGGGCGGGAGGGCCCCTTACGAGCAGTACTTC,CASSLWGGRAPYEQYF
TRBV27,TRBJ2-7,once,-,TGTGCCAGCAGTTTATACCGACAGATCCCCTACGAGCAGTACTTC,CASSLYRQIPYEQYF
TRBV12-5,TRBJ2-1,-,TRBD2,TGTGCTAGTGGGAAAGGGACTAGCCTAATTGTGGACAATGAGCAGTTCTTC,CASGKGTSLIVDNEQFF
TRBV6-4,TRBJ2-2,-,-,TGTGCCAGCGACTTTTCCACCTATGGCGGGGAGCTGTTTTTT,CASDFSTYGGELFF
TRBV5-4,TRBJ2-1,-,-,TGTGCCAGCAGCTGGGACGTTGGAACTGAGCAGTTCTTC,CASSWDVGTEQFF
TRBV7-9,TRBJ1-5,-,TRBD1,TGTGCCAGCAGCTCGGACAGGGAGGTCAATCAGCCCCAGCATTTT,CASSSDREVNQPQHF
TRBV11-1,TRBJ2-7,-,-,TGTGCCAGCAGCTTAGGGGCGGGATCCTACGAGCAGTACTTC,CASSLGAGSYEQYF
TRBV28,TRBJ2-5,-,TRBD2,TGTGCCAGCATACGGGGTAGCGGGAGGTCCCAAGAGACCCAGTACTTC,CASIRGSGRSQETQYF
TRBV21-1,TRBJ2-7,-,-,TGTGCCAGCAGCAAAGGGCCGGCGGGAGGCGACGAGCAGTACTTC,CASSKGPAGGDEQYF